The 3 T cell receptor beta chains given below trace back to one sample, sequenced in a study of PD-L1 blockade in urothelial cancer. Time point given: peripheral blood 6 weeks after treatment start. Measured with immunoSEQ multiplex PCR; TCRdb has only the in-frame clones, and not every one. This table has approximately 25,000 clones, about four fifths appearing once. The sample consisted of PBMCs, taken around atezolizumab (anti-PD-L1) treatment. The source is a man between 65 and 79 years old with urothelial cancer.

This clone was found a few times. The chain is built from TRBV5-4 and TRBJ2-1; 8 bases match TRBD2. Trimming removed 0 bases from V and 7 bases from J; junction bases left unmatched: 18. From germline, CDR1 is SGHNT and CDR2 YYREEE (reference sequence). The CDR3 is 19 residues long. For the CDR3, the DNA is TGTGCCAGCAGCTTGGGTTGGGTTGCTAGCGGGCGATTTAGTAATGAGCAGTTCTTC. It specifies CASSLGWVASGRFSNEQFF.

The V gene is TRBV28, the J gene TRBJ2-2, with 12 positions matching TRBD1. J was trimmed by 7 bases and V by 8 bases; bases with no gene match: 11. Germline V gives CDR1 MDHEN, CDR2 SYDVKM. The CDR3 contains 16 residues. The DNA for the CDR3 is TGTGCCAGCCAATCAGGGGACAGGGGGCTTAGCGGGGAGCTGTTTTTT. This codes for CASQSGDRGLSGELFF. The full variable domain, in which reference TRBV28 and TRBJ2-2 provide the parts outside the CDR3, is DVKVTQSSRYLVKRTGEKVFLECVQDMDHENMFWYRQDPGLGLRLIYFSYDVKMKEKGDIPEGYSVSREKKERFSLILESASTNQTSMYLCASQSGDRGLSGELFFGEGSRLTVL.

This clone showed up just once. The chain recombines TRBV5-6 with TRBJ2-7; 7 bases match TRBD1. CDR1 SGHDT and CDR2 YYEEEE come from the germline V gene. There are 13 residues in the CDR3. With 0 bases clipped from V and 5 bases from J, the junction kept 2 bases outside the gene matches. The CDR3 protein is CASSLGTGDEQYF. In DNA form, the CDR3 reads TGTGCCAGCAGCTTGGGGACAGGCGACGAGCAGTACTTC.